This note documents a single T cell receptor (beta chain) sequence. The time point: baseline, week 1 (first vaccination visit). The treatment here: pre-vaccination baseline after standard-of-care therapy. The CDR3 consists of 15 residues. Germline values: CDR1 SGHDN, CDR2 FVKESK. V lost 5 bases and J lost 1; bases outside the gene matches: 4. The data were produced by immunoSEQ multiplex PCR, yet TCRdb's version contains in-frame clones alone and is incomplete. The sample holds around 24,000 clones, roughly nine tenths seen once. The sample is drawn from a study of a mutant IDH1 vaccine in newly diagnosed glioma.

This receptor was taken from a man under 40 with glioma. This chain connects TRBV14 to TRBJ2-5; TRBD1 matches 10 bases. The source was PBMCs, collected from a glioma patient treated with radiotherapy, temozolomide or both. This chain's CDR3 is CASSFWTGGQETQYF. In DNA form, the CDR3 reads TGTGCCAGCAGCTTCTGGACAGGGGGCCAAGAGACCCAGTACTTC.